This T cell receptor (beta chain) comes out of a study of T cell responses to AZD1222 COVID-19 vaccine. Study-wide context: Pooling was applied to second doses at about 4 or about 12 weeks. Study-wide findings and caveats: It should be noted that donors were predominantly white British and more often female, and clonal diversity was possibly underestimated.

Note on this clone: Its antigen is currently unknown.

The germline V and J ends were trimmed by 3 bases and 6 bases, with 9 bases remaining between them. The CDR3 runs to 13 residues. Germline CDR1 and CDR2: DFQATT and SNEGSKA (reference sequence). The table came from immunoSEQ multiplex PCR; TCRdb's copy has only in-frame clones and leaves some out. Of 170,000 or so clones in the sample, approximately 86% were seen once. The TCR comes from an adult in good health. This sample comprised peripheral blood, obtained on day 0 of AZD1222 vaccination. The rearrangement links TRBV20-1 to TRBJ1-6; D is undetermined. CDR3 region: CSASKGSNSPLHF. CDR3 in DNA: TGCAGTGCTAGTAAGGGAAGTAATTCACCCCTCCACTTT.